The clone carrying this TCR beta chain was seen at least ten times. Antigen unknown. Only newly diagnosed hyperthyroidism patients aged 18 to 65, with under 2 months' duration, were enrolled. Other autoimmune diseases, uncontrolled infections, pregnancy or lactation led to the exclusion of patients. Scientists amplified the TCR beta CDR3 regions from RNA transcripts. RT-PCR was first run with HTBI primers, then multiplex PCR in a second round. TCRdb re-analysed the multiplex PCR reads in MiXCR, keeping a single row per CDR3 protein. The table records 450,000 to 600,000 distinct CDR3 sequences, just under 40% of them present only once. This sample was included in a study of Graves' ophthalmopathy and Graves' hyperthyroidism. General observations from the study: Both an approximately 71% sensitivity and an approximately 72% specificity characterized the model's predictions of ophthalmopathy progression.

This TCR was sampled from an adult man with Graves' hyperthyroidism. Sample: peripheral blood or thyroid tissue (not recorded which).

The CDR3 DNA reads as TGTGCCAGTAGTCGACAGGGGGCCACTGAAGCTTTCTTT. Translating it yields CASSRQGATEAFF. The rearrangement joins TRBV19 to TRBJ1-1; TRBD1 agrees at 10 bases. Germline values: CDR1 LNHDA, CDR2 SQIVND (reference sequence). With V trimmed by 5 bases and J by 4 bases, 1 base remained unmatched. The CDR3 runs 13 residues.